This T cell receptor (beta chain) was sequenced in a study of shared T cell receptors in the human thymus (dated by TCRdb to the early 2020s). About the study as a whole: The study examined how the human thymus generates shared, self-reactive T-cell receptor alpha chains.

For this clone: The antigen it recognizes is unknown. Per-nucleotide qualities are absent, and no much larger clonotype sits a single base away.

Library preparation employed the immunoSEQ multiplex PCR assay. This immuneACCESS table, as held by TCRdb, lists in-frame sequences with V and J called but not all clones. Of the missing ones, under half trace to an unresolved V gene in checked studies; the others have no known cause. The sample table holds some 640,000 clones, of which about 89% were seen once. Of the sample, about 0.0094% is held by the ten largest clones. These records were also assigned to another study, of human thymus T cells. The second publication reports: Donors were immunologically healthy infants undergoing open corrective cardiac surgery for congenital heart defects in Finland. Thymus tissue was collected as surgical resects that were removed during corrective cardiac surgery. Usage of V and J gene segments appeared to be biased in both the thymic and the peripheral blood repertoires. Highly overlapping thymic TCR repertoires among unrelated individuals were reported in the related research. The study described the TCR alpha and beta repertoires in about eight infant thymus samples and a few matching peripheral blood samples. The cohort included six male and two female infants, with donor ages spanning 7 to 244 days. Thymocytes were freed from the tissue by mechanical means and kept at -70 degrees C as pellets of roughly 8.5-30 million cells. A QIAsymphony instrument was used to extract genomic DNA from frozen cell pellets. TCRB and TCRAD loci were amplified from a standardized quantity of quality-controlled genomic DNA using the immunoSEQ multiplex PCR assay. The V(D)J region was spanned by amplicons of a length sufficient to cover the CDR3 and to identify V and J genes. The commercial immunoSEQ service was used to sequence amplicons on an Illumina platform. Primer bias and sequencing errors were corrected as previously described, and TCRAD and TCRB definitions were based on the IMGT database. immunoSEQ Analyzer 3.0 and VDJTools were used for repertoire analysis, which covered basic statistics, V/J segment usage, diversity estimates, rarefaction and pairwise overlap. Diversity was estimated with Chao1, ChaoE, Efron-Thisted, Shannon and inverse Simpson indices, and also on datasets down-sampled to the smallest sample. Repertoire overlap was determined by strict matching of CDR3 nucleotide sequence, V gene and J gene, and Jaccard-based multidimensional scaling clustering was applied. On average, thymus samples yielded 810,000 or so unique TCRB clonotypes, whereas blood samples yielded about 80,000.

This receptor was taken from a boy younger than two with a congenital heart defect. Donor details come from another sample of the same person, matched by shared clones. The sample taken for sequencing was thymocytes.

The nucleotides read TGTGCCAGCAGTTTCGCGGGAGGGAACACCGGGGAGCTGTTTTTT. Its amino acids are CASSFAGGNTGELFF. Recombination linked TRBV28 to TRBJ2-2; a stretch of 8 junction bases matches TRBD2. From V the trimming removes 3 bases and from J it removes 1 base, while the gene matches leave 1 base of the junction unaccounted for. CDR3 length: 15 amino acids, cysteine to phenylalanine. CDR3 DNA is the only sequence kept; it has 45 bases, read in frame from the first base. CDR1 MDHEN and CDR2 SYDVKM were looked up in the germline V gene.